A selection of T cell receptor beta chains follows, all from one sample in a study of CD8 T cells in Susac syndrome. TCRdb itself ran the immunoSEQ multiplex PCR reads through MiXCR, one entry per CDR3 protein. In the table there are 120,000 or so distinct CDR3 sequences, roughly 94% of which are singletons. Sequenced: CD4+ T cells from PBMCs. These receptors were taken from a human donor with multiple sclerosis. Each CDR3 is given without its conserved first and last residue.

j_call cdr3_length v_call cdr3_aa
TRBJ1-6 11 TRBV27 ASSFNYNSPLH
TRBJ2-1 11 TRBV6-5 ASSYGTDNEQF
TRBJ2-6 14 TRBV25-1 ASSEQGNSGANVLT
TRBJ2-3 14 TRBV7-9 ASSPPGLGARDTQY
TRBJ2-5 13 TRBV12-3/TRBV12-4 ASHTGTGGFETQY
TRBJ1-1 12 TRBV6-1 ASRSNRANTEAF
TRBJ2-7 15 TRBV29-1 SVEDQLAGGPVNEQY
TRBJ1-2 11 TRBV6-2/TRBV6-3 ASSTGTNIGYT
TRBJ1-2 10 TRBV7-9 ASSLGTGGYT
TRBJ2-1 15 TRBV6-5 ASSYSPTSGLYNEQF
TRBJ2-3 17 TRBV6-5 ASSYRGGSPAVGTDTQY
TRBJ2-7 12 TRBV20-1 SARKGAGVGEQY
TRBJ2-5 13 TRBV23-1 ASSQPGGAGETQY
TRBJ2-1 11 TRBV19 ASRARNYNEQF
TRBJ2-1 12 TRBV9 ASSVGRPYNEQF
TRBJ2-2 15 TRBV6-5 ASSYLGRTANTGELF
TRBJ2-3 9 TRBV10-3 ATLSTDTQY
TRBJ1-2 13 TRBV29-1 SVLTGQGGLFGYT
TRBJ1-6 10 TRBV4-2 ASRQTKSPLH
TRBJ1-5 11 TRBV6-5 ASKAGREWPQH
TRBJ2-7 13 TRBV5-1 ASSLGDRDSYEQY
TRBJ1-2 11 TRBV12-3/TRBV12-4 ASSHQGSYGYT
TRBJ2-2 10 TRBV12-3/TRBV12-4 ASSLHTGELF
TRBJ1-5 13 TRBV30 AWSSGTASNQPQH
TRBJ2-3 9 TRBV12-3/TRBV12-4 ASSLGGPGY
TRBJ1-1 11 TRBV7-3 ASSLVEGTEAF
TRBJ2-7 12 TRBV20-1 SASSGTGRLEQY
TRBJ2-1 12 TRBV24-1 ATSSGPSYNEQF
TRBJ1-1 13 TRBV7-2 ASSSPGSLNTEAF
TRBJ1-3 15 TRBV4-2 ASSQVQQGASGNTIY
TRBJ2-7 12 TRBV4-3 ASSQALALNEQY
TRBJ2-3 10 TRBV12-3/TRBV12-4 ASGGAVDTQY
TRBJ1-4 11 TRBV12-3/TRBV12-4 ASSLSANEKLF
TRBJ2-2 12 TRBV20-1 SARDGGGAGELF
TRBJ2-7 13 TRBV7-2 ASSPPGTLANEQY
TRBJ2-1 13 TRBV9 ASTPVGSSYNEQF
TRBJ1-5 11 TRBV7-8 ASSLEGGQPQH
TRBJ1-6 14 TRBV11-1 ASSSLKGAEGSPLH
TRBJ1-4 11 TRBV7-2 ASSFPDRAKLF
TRBJ2-7 12 TRBV4-3 ASSPNRATYEQY
TRBJ1-1 15 TRBV5-6 ASSLGEDRRYGTEAF
TRBJ2-1 14 TRBV7-8 ASSPLISGSGHEQF
TRBJ1-1 11 TRBV9 ASSVVLGANAF
TRBJ1-4 12 TRBV30 AWSWGRGNEKLF
TRBJ2-2 12 TRBV30 AWSLTVNTGELF
TRBJ1-1 11 TRBV12-3/TRBV12-4 ASSPQEYTEAF
TRBJ2-2 11 TRBV5-1 ASSLTGPGELF
TRBJ1-5 12 TRBV2 ASSVSRREQPQH
TRBJ1-1 12 TRBV29-1 SVLRTGMNTEAF
TRBJ2-7 13 TRBV5-6 ASSLGLAGIYEQY
TRBJ1-1 11 TRBV7-2 ASSSRRNREAF
TRBJ2-3 12 TRBV5-1 ASSLAASQDTQY
TRBJ1-1 14 TRBV4-3 ASSQAPTGLNTEAF
TRBJ2-1 10 TRBV5-4 ASRVAQNEQF
TRBJ2-3 12 TRBV5-4 ASSLSTSTDTQY
TRBJ1-2 8 TRBV29-1 SVDFLGYT
TRBJ1-2 11 TRBV6-5 ASGRTGKDGYT
TRBJ1-2 11 TRBV5-1 ASSPGASPGYT
TRBJ2-5 9 TRBV29-1 SVGIAETQY
TRBJ2-3 11 TRBV24-1 ATSSGSTDTQY